This T cell receptor beta chain was obtained from a study of blood T cell repertoires in COVID-19. As for the study in general: From T cells, B-cell-depleted T cells, or PBMCs came the material, which was cDNA or gDNA.

The count of this clone is one. The CDR3 is made up of 16 amino acids. Germline V gene sequence: CDR1 SGHDT, CDR2 YYEEEE. V lost 0 bases and J lost 2, with 9 bases in between. Original data processing: Cell counts per sample came from amplifying reference gene primers. The assay was immunoSEQ multiplex PCR, and TCRdb's table has in-frame clones only and misses some. V and J calls and clone size are as listed in that table; D and trimming were resolved from the DNA. In the table there are approximately 210,000 clones, roughly 85% of which are singletons. The chain combines TRBV5-6 with TRBJ2-6; D gene unclear. This clonotype was sampled from a man younger than 40 who had recovered from COVID-19. Sequencing used peripheral blood. CDR3 bases: TGTGCCAGCAGCTTGGGACACATGACTGGGGCCAACGTCCTGACTTTC. Translating gives CASSLGHMTGANVLTF.